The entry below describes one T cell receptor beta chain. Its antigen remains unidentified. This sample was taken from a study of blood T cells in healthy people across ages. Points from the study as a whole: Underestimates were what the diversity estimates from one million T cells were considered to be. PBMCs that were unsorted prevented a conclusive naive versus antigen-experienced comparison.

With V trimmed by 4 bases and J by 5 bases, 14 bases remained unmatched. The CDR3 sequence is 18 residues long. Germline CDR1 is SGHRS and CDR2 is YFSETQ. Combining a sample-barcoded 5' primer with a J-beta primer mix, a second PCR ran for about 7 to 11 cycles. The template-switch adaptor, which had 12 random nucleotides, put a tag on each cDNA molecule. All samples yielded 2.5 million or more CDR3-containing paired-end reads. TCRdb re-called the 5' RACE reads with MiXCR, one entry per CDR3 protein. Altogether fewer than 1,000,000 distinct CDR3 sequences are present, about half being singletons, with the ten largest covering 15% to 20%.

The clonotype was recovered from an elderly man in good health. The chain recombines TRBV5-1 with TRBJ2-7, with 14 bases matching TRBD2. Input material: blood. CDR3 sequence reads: CASSGGLAGDSSDDEQYF. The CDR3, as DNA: TGCGCCAGCAGCGGGGGACTAGCGGGGGACTCCTCGGATGACGAGCAGTACTTC.